This T cell receptor (beta chain) was observed in a study of siplizumab effects on memory and regulatory T cells. It was about 100,000 TCR templates that were assayed per sample. Method: immunoSEQ multiplex PCR; TCRdb's copy keeps in-frame clones and lacks some. The sample yields 80,000 to 130,000 clones, roughly 94% seen once. A note on this clone: Its antigen is not known.

This CDR3 is 18 amino acids long. From germline, CDR1 is KGHSH and CDR2 LQKENI. The V segment lost 1 base and the J segment 1 base; nucleotides outside the gene matches: 6. Overall study findings and caveats: Unstimulated subsets contained matches for only a minor fraction of alloreactive clones.

V usage is TRBV18 and J usage is TRBJ2-1, with TRBD2 identical over 11 bases. The clonotype comes from a human donor in good health. The sequencing input was Tregs sorted from blood. The CDR3 DNA sequence: TGTGCCAGCTCACCACTAGCGGGAGGGCCTCGTTCCTACAATGAGCAGTTCTTC. Translation: CASSPLAGGPRSYNEQFF.